This TCR beta chain was identified in a study of T cell responses to AZD1222 COVID-19 vaccine. The sample holds one count of this clone. Repertoires were generated with immunoSEQ multiplex PCR, while TCRdb's copy carries only in-frame clones and drops some. Seen here are some 120,000 clones, over 80% observed once, and the top ten hold about 1.1%. V was pared by 4 bases and J by 7 bases, with 11 bases between. The CDR3 contains 14 residues. CDR1 and CDR2 from the germline V gene are LGHDT and YNNKEL (reference sequence). The TCR was taken from an adult in good health. The input for sequencing was peripheral blood, taken on day 0 of AZD1222 vaccination. V usage is TRBV3-1 (or the pseudogene TRBV3-2) and J usage is TRBJ1-6; a possible D gene is TRBD1 (6 bases). Here the CDR3 reads CASSLGAGNSPLHF. In nucleotides, the CDR3 is TGTGCCAGCAGCCTGGGGGCAGGGAATTCACCCCTCCACTTT.